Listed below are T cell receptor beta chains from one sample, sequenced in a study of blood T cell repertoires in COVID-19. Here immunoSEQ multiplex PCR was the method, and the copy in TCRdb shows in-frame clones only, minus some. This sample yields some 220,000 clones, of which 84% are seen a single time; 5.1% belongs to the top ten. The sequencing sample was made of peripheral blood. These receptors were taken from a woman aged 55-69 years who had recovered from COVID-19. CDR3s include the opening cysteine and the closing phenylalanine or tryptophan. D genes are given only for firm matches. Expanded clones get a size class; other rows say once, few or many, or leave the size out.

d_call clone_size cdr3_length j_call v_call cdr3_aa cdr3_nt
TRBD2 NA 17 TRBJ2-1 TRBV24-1 CATSDSSRLAGRIEQFF TGTGCCACCAGTGATTCTTCCCGACTAGCGGGGCGGATTGAGCAGTTCTTC
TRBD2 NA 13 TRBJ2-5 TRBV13 CASSRLASETQYF TGTGCCAGCAGCCGACTAGCTTCCGAGACCCAGTACTTC
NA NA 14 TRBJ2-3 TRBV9 CASSVASSGNTQYF TGTGCCAGCAGCGTAGCGAGTAGCGGCAATACGCAGTATTTT
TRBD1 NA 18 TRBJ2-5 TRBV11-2 CASSFSKPWDRPQETQYF TGTGCCAGCAGCTTTTCGAAACCTTGGGACAGACCCCAAGAGACCCAGTACTTC
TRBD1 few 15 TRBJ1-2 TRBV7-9 CASSHPGTGIEGYTF TGTGCCAGCAGCCACCCCGGGACAGGGATAGAGGGCTACACCTTC
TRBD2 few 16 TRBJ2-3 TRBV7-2 CASSLKAGGHRDTQYF TGTGCCAGCAGCTTAAAAGCGGGGGGCCACAGAGATACGCAGTATTTT
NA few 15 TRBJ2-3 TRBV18 CASSPNSPGTDTQYF TGTGCCAGCTCACCAAACAGCCCTGGCACAGATACGCAGTATTTT
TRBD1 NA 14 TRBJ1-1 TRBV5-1 CASSSDRGNTEAFF TGCGCCAGCAGCTCCGACAGGGGAAACACTGAAGCTTTCTTT
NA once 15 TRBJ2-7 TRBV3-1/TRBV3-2 CASSPSPGRAYEQYF TGTGCCAGCAGCCCCAGCCCAGGCAGGGCCTACGAGCAGTACTTC
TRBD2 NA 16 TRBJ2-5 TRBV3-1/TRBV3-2 CASSQGSGGGQETQYF TGTGCCAGCAGCCAAGGAAGCGGGGGGGGTCAAGAGACCCAGTACTTC
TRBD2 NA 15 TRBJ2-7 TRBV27 CASSFRGGSFYEQYF TGTGCCAGCAGTTTCCGCGGGGGTTCTTTCTACGAGCAGTACTTC
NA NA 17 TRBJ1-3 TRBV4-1 CASSQGRQGLSGNTIYF TGCGCCAGCAGCCAAGGGCGTCAGGGACTTTCTGGAAACACCATATATTTT
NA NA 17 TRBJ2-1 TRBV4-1 CASSQVDLGFLQGEQFF TGCGCCAGCAGCCAAGTCGACCTCGGGTTTTTACAAGGAGAGCAGTTCTTC
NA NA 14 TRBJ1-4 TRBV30 CACPPMGGDEKLFF TGTGCCTGCCCACCAATGGGGGGGGATGAAAAACTGTTTTTT
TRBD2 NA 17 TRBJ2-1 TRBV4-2 CASSQRDSQRGLSEQFF TGTGCCAGCAGCCAACGGGACTCCCAGCGGGGCTTGAGTGAGCAGTTCTTC
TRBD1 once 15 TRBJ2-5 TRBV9 CASSVAQDRGETQYF TGTGCCAGCAGCGTAGCCCAAGACAGGGGGGAGACCCAGTACTTC
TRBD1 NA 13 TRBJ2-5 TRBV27 CASSPGQGGTQYF TGTGCCAGCAGTCCCGGACAGGGGGGGACCCAGTACTTC
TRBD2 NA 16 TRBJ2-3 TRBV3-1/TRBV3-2 CASSQGASGVEDTQYF TGTGCCAGCAGCCAGGGGGCTAGCGGGGTAGAAGATACGCAGTATTTT
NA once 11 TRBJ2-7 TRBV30 CAWATGYEQYF TGTGCCTGGGCTACAGGCTACGAGCAGTACTTC
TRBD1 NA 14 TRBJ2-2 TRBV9 CASSPGTGPGELFF TGTGCCAGCAGCCCGGGGACAGGGCCCGGGGAGCTGTTTTTT
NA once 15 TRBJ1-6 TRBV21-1 CASRGQGQGVSPLHF TGTGCCAGCAGGGGGCAGGGACAGGGTGTTTCACCCCTCCACTTT
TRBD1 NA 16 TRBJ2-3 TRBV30 CAWSVRLGQGTDTQYF TGTGCCTGGAGTGTACGGTTGGGACAGGGGACAGATACGCAGTATTTT
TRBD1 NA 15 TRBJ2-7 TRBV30 CAWSVDRGSSYEQYF TGTGCCTGGAGTGTGGACAGGGGGAGCTCCTACGAGCAGTACTTC
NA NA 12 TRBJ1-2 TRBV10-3 CAISETQGGYTF TGTGCCATCAGTGAGACCCAGGGTGGCTACACCTTC
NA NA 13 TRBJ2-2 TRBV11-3 CASSFTSAGELFF TGTGCCAGCAGCTTCACTTCGGCCGGGGAGCTGTTTTTT
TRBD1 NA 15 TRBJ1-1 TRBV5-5 CASAYRDRLNTEAFF TGTGCCTCCGCTTACCGGGACAGGCTGAACACTGAAGCTTTCTTT
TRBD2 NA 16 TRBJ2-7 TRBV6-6 CASSYTTSGGAYEQYF TGTGCCAGCAGTTACACGACTAGCGGGGGGGCTTACGAGCAGTACTTC
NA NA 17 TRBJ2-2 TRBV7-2 CASSLGARTGTTGELFF TGTGCCAGCAGCTTAGGGGCCAGGACTGGAACGACCGGGGAGCTGTTTTTT
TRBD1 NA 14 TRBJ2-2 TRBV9 CASSPQGAHGELFF TGTGCCAGCAGCCCACAGGGGGCTCACGGGGAGCTGTTTTTT